This record covers a single T cell receptor beta chain. Antigen unknown. The CDR3 has 17 residues. Germline CDR1 and CDR2: LGHDT and YNNKEL (reference sequence). V shed 1 base, J shed 2 bases, and the junction held 7 bases outside the gene matches. PCR was performed a second time for 7 to 11 cycles using a sample-barcoded 5' primer and a J-beta primer mix. The authors tagged each cDNA molecule using a template-switch adaptor with 12 random nucleotides. From the 5' RACE reads, TCRdb called clonotypes with MiXCR, one entry per CDR3 protein. The sample shows around 970,000 distinct CDR3 sequences, roughly half of them seen only once. The sample comes from a study of blood T cells in healthy people across ages. Study-level findings and limits: In older individuals, TCR beta diversity per million T cells was lower, falling roughly linearly with age.

Isolation recovered at least 6 million PBMCs from every sample. This chain connects TRBV3-1 to TRBJ1-4; 7 bases are shared with TRBD1. The clonotype was recovered from a woman aged 55-69 years in good health. The sequencing sample was made of blood. The CDR3 DNA follows: TGTGCCAGCAGCCAAGCGCGCAGGGGGAGTACTAATGAAAAACTGTTTTTT. Its protein is CASSQARRGSTNEKLFF.